This TCR beta chain comes out of a study of T cell responses to AZD1222 COVID-19 vaccine. Study-level results: Donors were chiefly white British, with a greater number of females, and clonal diversity was perhaps underestimated.

Germline V gives CDR1 SGHDT, CDR2 YYEEEE. J was trimmed by 4 bases and V by 0 bases; bases with no gene match: 6. The CDR3 contains 15 residues. A note on this clone: Its target is unknown.

The protocol was immunoSEQ multiplex PCR, while the TCRdb copy is restricted to in-frame clones and leaves out a portion. The sample records nearly 110,000 clones, around nine tenths being singletons. The sequencing here drew on peripheral blood, taken on day 0 of AZD1222 vaccination. The chain has TRBV5-6 and TRBJ1-2, with 7 positions matching TRBD1. The clonotype originates from an adult in good health. The CDR3 here is CASSLEPTGTYGYTF. CDR3 DNA sequence: TGTGCCAGCAGCTTGGAGCCGACAGGGACCTATGGCTACACCTTC.